This T cell receptor (beta chain) came from a study of blood T cells in healthy people across ages (dated by TCRdb to 2013 to 2016). General notes on the study: In model experiments, template switching captured roughly one uniquely barcoded TCR beta cDNA molecule for every two T cells. Using deep sequencing normalized with unique cDNA molecular identifiers, the study measured how TCR beta repertoire diversity changes with age. The donors were split into four age groups: young (average 16 years), middle-aged (more than 35), aged (62) and long-lived (roughly 88). Donors of different ages were randomly distributed across sequencing lanes to avoid experimental bias. For two donors (one aged 18 to 30 and one aged 80 or older), the study analyzed two additional independent replicas of 1 million unique cDNA reads from the same blood draw. What the study reported, not specific to this receptor: Observed TCR beta diversity correlated strongly with the percentage of naive T cells measured by flow cytometry. Because profiling used bulk unsorted PBMCs, naive and antigen-experienced compartments could not be compared conclusively. As age increased, observed TCR beta diversity per million T cells dropped in a roughly linear way, and a significant reduction was already evident by age roughly 36. The long-lived group showed more naive CD4+ T cells, fewer expanded clones and increased TCR diversity than the aged group, suggesting age selection. The CMV infection status of donors was not known, potentially confounding age-related changes in expanded clonotypes. Estimates of total diversity from one million sequenced T cells were regarded as lower bounds and underestimates.

Library creation used 5' RACE. This sample was sequenced with an Illumina HiSeq 2500. A second PCR of roughly 6 to 11 cycles was run with a J-beta primer mix and a sample-barcoded 5' primer. A unique molecular identifier was introduced onto each TCR beta cDNA molecule by a template-switch 5' adaptor carrying 12 random nucleotides. Each sample yielded at least 3 million CDR3-containing paired-end reads. First-strand cDNA synthesis was performed from all RNA using the Mint cDNA synthesis kit, with priming by a TRBC-specific oligonucleotide. After uracil-DNA glycosylase treatment, a first 18-cycle PCR used universal primers M1SS and BC2_uni_R on all cDNA. Regarding the original processing steps: Each sample was normalized by randomly selecting 1 million high-quality reads, each carrying a distinct molecular identifier. Instead of being binned into consensus sequences, reads with shared molecular identifiers were discarded. MiTCR, set to a Q25 quality threshold and the strictest error-elimination algorithm, was used for CDR3 identification, clonotype clustering and error correction. A nonparametric unseen species model with Euler transformation was used to estimate lower-bound total TCR beta diversity. Clones were called with MiXCR by TCRdb after fastp trimmed the public reads at Q25, and only in-frame beta chains were retained. Rows with one shared CDR3 protein collapse into an entry with the most common genes and DNA. V and J calls and clone size were set by TCRdb, not the authors. Here the sample has more than 650,000 distinct CDR3 sequences; about a fifth occur a single time. About 22% of the sample comes from the top ten.

From cysteine to phenylalanine, the CDR3 is 16 amino acids long. The DNA shown is the 48-base CDR3, in frame from base 1. CDR1 and CDR2 are read off the germline V gene (reference sequence) as MNHEY and SMNVEV. V loses 4 bases of germline sequence and J loses 3 bases, and the interval between the two ends is 18 bases. This clonotype was seen a few times. What this receptor recognizes is not known. No per-base quality is available; no much larger clone lies one base away. Donors were around 37 systemically healthy Caucasian individuals from Russia aged about 6 to 100 years. Each donor gave 8 to 10 milliliters of peripheral blood, drawn into EDTA-treated Vacutainer tubes. Ficoll-Paque density-gradient centrifugation was used to isolate PBMCs, with at least 6.5 million obtained per sample. Total RNA, at least 5 micrograms per sample, was extracted from PBMCs with Trizol reagent. The percentages of naive CD45RAhigh/CD27high T cells were determined by flow cytometry on a PBMC aliquot from every donor.

What was sequenced was blood. This clonotype originated in a man in his sixties or seventies in good health. This sequence uses TRBV27 and TRBJ1-2; the D gene is perhaps TRBD1, from 6 matching bases. The CDR3 sequence is CASSSRPGGNDYGYTF. The DNA sequence follows: TGTGCCAGCAGTTCCCGGCCGGGGGGCAACGACTATGGCTACACCTTC.